Shown below are 4 T cell receptor beta chains from a single sample sequenced in a study of blood T cell repertoires in COVID-19. Profiled with immunoSEQ multiplex PCR; TCRdb holds only in-frame clones, not every one. The data hold more than 95,000 clones, with roughly four fifths observed a single time. What was sequenced was peripheral blood. The origin of the receptors is a man aged 55 to 70 with acute or convalescent COVID-19.

This chain uses TRBV2 with TRBJ1-3; 9 nucleotides line up with TRBD1. The CDR3 length is 14 residues. CDR1 and CDR2 from the germline V gene are SNHLY and FYNNEI. The ends lost 4 bases at V and 4 bases at J; junction bases unmatched: 2. The CDR3 DNA is TGTGCCAGCAGTGGAGGACAGGGGGGAAACACCATATATTTT. Residues: CASSGGQGGNTIYF. Based on the CDR3 plus reference TRBV2 and TRBJ1-3, the full variable domain is EPEVTQTPSHQVTQMGQEVILRCVPISNHLYFYWYRQILGQKVEFLVSFYNNEISEKSEIFDDQFSVERPDGSNFTLKIRSTKLEDSAMYFCASSGGQGGNTIYFGEGSWLTVV.

The chain uses TRBV18 and TRBJ2-7; D remains ambiguous. The CDR3 has 16 residues. The germline V gene encodes CDR1 KGHSH and CDR2 LQKENI. V was trimmed by 2 bases and J by 2 bases, leaving 16 bases between them. CDR3 loop: CASSPSAELGPYEQYF. CDR3 nucleotides: TGTGCCAGCTCACCAAGCGCTGAGCTTGGCCCCTACGAGCAGTACTTC.

This chain uses TRBV10-3 with TRBJ2-2; 7 bases are a match to TRBD2. The germline gives CDR1 ENHRY, CDR2 SYGVKD. V shed 0 bases and J 4 bases; nucleotides not matched to a gene: 5. This CDR3 has 16 residues. This CDR3 reads CAISESTGGSTGELFF. CDR3 DNA sequence: TGTGCCATCAGTGAGTCGACTGGCGGGAGCACCGGGGAGCTGTTTTTT.

The chain recombines TRBV6-5 with TRBJ2-3; 10 bases fit TRBD2. Germline assignment: CDR1 MNHEY and CDR2 SVGAGI. J was trimmed by 6 bases and V by 2 bases; bases with no gene match: 5. This CDR3 is 15 amino acids long. The chain's CDR3 is CASSYDKTSGDTQYF. DNA for the CDR3: TGTGCCAGCAGTTACGACAAGACTAGCGGGGATACGCAGTATTTT.